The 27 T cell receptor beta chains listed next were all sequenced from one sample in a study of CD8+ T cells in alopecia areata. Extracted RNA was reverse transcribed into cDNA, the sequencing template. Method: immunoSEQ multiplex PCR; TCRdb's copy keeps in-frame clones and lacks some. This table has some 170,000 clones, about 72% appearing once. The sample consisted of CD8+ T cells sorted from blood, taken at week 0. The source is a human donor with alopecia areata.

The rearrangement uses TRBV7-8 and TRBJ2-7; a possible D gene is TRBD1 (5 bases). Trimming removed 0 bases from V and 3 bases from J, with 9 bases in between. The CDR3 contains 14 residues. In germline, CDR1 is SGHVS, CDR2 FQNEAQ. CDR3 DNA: TGTGCCAGCAGCTTAGCGGTAGGGGACTACGAGCAGTACTTC. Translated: CASSLAVGDYEQYF.

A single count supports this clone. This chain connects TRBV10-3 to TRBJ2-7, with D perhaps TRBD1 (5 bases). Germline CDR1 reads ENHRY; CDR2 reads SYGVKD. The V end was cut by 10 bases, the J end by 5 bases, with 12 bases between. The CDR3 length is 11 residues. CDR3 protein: CATTIRDEQYF. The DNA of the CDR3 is TGTGCCACCACAATCAGGGACGAGCAGTACTTC.

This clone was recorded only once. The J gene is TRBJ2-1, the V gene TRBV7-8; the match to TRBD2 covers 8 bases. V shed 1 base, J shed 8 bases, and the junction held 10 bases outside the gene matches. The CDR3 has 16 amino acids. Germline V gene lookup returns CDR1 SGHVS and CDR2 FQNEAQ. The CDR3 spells CASSLVSGGLVDEQFF. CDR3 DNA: TGTGCCAGCAGCTTAGTGTCGGGGGGGCTTGTCGATGAGCAGTTCTTC.

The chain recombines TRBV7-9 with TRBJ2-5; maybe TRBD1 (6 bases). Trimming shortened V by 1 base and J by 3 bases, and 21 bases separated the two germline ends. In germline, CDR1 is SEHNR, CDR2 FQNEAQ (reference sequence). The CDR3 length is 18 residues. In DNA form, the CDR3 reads TGTGCCAGCAGCTTAGTAAAAACCCCCACAGGGTTCGAAGAGACCCAGTACTTC. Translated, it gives CASSLVKTPTGFEETQYF.

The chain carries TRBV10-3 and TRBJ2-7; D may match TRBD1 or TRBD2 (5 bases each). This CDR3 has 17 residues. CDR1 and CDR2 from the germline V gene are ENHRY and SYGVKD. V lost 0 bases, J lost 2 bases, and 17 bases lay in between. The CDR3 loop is CAISESHAYGGTYEQYF. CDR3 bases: TGTGCCATCAGTGAGTCTCATGCCTATGGGGGTACCTACGAGCAGTACTTC.

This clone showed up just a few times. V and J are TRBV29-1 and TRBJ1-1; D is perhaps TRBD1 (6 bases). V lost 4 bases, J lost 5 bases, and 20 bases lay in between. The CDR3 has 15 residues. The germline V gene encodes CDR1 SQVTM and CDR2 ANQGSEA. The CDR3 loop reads CSVARREGVWTEAFF. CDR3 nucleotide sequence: TGCAGCGTTGCCCGCCGGGAGGGGGTCTGGACTGAAGCTTTCTTT.

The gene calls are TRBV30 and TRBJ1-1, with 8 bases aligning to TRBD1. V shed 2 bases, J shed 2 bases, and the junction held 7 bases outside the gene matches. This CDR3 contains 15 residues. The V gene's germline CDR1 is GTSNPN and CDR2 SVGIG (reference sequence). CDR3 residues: CAWSQPGQANTEAFF. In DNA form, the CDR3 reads TGTGCCTGGAGTCAACCGGGACAGGCTAACACTGAAGCTTTCTTT. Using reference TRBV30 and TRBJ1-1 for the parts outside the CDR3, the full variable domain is SQTIHQWPATLVQPVGSPLSLECTVEGTSNPNLYWYRQAAGRGLQLLFYSVGIGQISSEVPQNLSASRPQDRQFILSSKKLLLSDSGFYLCAWSQPGQANTEAFFGQGTRLTVV.

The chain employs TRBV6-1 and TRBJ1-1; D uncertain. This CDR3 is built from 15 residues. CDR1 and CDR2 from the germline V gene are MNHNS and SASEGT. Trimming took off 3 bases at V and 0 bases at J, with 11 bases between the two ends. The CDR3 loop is CASSDLVTVNTEAFF. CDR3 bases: TGTGCCAGCAGTGATCTGGTGACGGTGAACACTGAAGCTTTCTTT.

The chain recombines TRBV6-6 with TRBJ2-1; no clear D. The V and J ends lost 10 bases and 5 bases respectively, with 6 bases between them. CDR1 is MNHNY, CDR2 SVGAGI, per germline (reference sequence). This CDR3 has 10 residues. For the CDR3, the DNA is TGTGCCACCGACAACAATGAGCAGTTCTTC. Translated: CATDNNEQFF.

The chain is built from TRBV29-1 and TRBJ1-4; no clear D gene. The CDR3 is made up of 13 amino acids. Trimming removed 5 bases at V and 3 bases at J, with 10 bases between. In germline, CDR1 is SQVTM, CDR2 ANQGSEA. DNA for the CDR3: TGCAGCGTTTCGGAGGGATCTAATGAAAAACTGTTTTTT. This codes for CSVSEGSNEKLFF.

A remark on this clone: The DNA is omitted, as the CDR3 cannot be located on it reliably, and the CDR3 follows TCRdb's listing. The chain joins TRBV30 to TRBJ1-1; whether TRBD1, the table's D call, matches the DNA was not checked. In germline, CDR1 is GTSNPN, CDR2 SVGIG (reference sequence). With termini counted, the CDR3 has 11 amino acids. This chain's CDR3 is CAWGQGTDPFF.

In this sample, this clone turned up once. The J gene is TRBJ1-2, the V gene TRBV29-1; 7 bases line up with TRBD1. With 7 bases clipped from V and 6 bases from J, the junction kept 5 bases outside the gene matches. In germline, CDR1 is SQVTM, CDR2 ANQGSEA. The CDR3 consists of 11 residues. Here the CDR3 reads CSAYTGDGYTF. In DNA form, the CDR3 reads TGCAGCGCATACACAGGGGATGGCTACACCTTC.

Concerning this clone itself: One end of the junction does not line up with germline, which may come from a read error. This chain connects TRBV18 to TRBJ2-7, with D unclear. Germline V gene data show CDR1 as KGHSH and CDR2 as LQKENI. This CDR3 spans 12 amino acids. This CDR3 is CASSQTSNEQYF. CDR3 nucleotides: TGTGCCAGCTCACAGACCTCCAACGAGCAGTACTTC.

In DNA, the CDR3 is TGTGCCAGCAGCCCAATCGGGGTTTCTGGGGATGGCTACACCTTC. The encoded protein is CASSPIGVSGDGYTF. This chain uses TRBV11-1 with TRBJ1-2; D uncertain. Germline CDR1 and CDR2: SGHAT and FQDESV (reference sequence). The CDR3 contains 15 residues. V lost 5 bases, J lost 6 bases, and 19 bases lay in between.

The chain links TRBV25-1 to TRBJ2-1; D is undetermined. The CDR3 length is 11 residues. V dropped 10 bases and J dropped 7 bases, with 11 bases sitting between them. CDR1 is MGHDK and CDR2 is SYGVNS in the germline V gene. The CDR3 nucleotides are TGTGCCACCTCAAAAATTAATGAGCAGTTCTTC. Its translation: CATSKINEQFF.

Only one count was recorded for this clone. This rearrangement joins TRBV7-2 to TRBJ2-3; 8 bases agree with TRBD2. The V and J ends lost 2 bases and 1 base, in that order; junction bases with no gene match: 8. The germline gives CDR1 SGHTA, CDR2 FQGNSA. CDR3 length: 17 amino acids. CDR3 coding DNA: TGTGCCAGCAGCTTATCGGCCAGCGGGGGTCGCACAGATACGCAGTATTTT. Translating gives CASSLSASGGRTDTQYF.

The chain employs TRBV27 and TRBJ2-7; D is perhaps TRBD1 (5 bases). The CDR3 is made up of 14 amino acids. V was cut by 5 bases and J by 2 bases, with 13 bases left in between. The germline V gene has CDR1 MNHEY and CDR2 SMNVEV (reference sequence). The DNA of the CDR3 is TGTGCCAGCAGTGCACAGACAGCCCCCTACGAGCAGTACTTC. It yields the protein CASSAQTAPYEQYF.

The DNA of the CDR3 is TGTGCCAGCAGCTTAGGAGTAGAGCTGTCCAAAAACATTCAGTACTTC. Translation gives CASSLGVELSKNIQYF. The chain couples TRBV13 to TRBJ2-4; no clear D gene. From germline, CDR1 is PRHDT and CDR2 FYEKMQ (reference sequence). The CDR3 consists of 16 residues. Between the trimmed V and J ends, which lost 0 bases and 2 bases, there was a span of 11 bases.

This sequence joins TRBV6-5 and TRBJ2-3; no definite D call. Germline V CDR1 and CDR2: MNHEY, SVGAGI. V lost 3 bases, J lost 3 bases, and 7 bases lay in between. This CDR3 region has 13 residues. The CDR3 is CASSYGSTDTQYF. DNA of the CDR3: TGTGCCAGCAGTTATGGGTCTACAGATACGCAGTATTTT.

CDR3 region: CASSSGTGQETQYF. CDR3 in DNA: TGTGCCAGCAGCTCCGGGACGGGCCAAGAGACCCAGTACTTC. The chain uses TRBV13 and TRBJ2-5; perhaps D is TRBD1 or TRBD2 (5 bases each). Deletions cut 4 bases from V and 1 base from J, with 10 bases between. The germline V gene encodes CDR1 PRHDT and CDR2 FYEKMQ (reference sequence). The CDR3 extends over 14 amino acids.

CDR3 amino acids: CASSHDTGTGELFF. CDR3 in DNA: TGCGCCAGCAGCCATGACACGGGCACCGGGGAGCTGTTTTTT. This rearrangement joins TRBV4-1 to TRBJ2-2, with unresolved D. CDR1 is MGHRA, CDR2 YSYEKL, per germline. V lost 3 bases, J lost 4 bases, and 9 bases lay in between. The CDR3 extends over 14 amino acids.

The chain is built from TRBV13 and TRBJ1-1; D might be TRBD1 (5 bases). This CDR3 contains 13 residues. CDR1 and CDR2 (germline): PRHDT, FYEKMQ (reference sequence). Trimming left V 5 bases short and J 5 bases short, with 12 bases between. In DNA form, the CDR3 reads TGTGCCAGCAGCCTGGGGGGAAGGACTGAAGCTTTCTTT. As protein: CASSLGGRTEAFF.

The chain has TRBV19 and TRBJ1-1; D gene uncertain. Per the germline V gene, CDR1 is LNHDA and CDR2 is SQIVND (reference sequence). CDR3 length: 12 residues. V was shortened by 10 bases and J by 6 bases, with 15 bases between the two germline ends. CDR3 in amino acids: CATCGLRAEAFF. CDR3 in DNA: TGTGCCACATGCGGGTTGAGGGCTGAAGCTTTCTTT.

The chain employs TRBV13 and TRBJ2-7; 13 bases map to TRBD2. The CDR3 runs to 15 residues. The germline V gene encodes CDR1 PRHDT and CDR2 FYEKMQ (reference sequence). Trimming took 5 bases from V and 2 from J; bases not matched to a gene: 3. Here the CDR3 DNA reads TGTGCCAGCAGCCAGGGGACTAGCGGGACCTACGAGCAGTACTTC. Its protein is CASSQGTSGTYEQYF.

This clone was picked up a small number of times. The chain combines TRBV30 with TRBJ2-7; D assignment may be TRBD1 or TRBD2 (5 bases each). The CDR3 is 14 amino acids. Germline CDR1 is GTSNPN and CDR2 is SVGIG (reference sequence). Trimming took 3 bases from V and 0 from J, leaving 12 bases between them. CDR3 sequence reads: CAWSPGTSSYEQYF. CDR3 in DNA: TGTGCCTGGAGCCCCGGGACGAGCTCCTACGAGCAGTACTTC. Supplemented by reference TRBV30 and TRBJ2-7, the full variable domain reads SQTIHQWPATLVQPVGSPLSLECTVEGTSNPNLYWYRQAAGRGLQLLFYSVGIGQISSEVPQNLSASRPQDRQFILSSKKLLLSDSGFYLCAWSPGTSSYEQYFGPGTRLTVT.

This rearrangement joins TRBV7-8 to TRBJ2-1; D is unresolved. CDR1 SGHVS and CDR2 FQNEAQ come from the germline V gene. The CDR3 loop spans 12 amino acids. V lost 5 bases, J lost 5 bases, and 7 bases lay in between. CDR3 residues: CASSPNHNEQFF. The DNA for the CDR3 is TGTGCCAGCAGCCCGAACCACAATGAGCAGTTCTTC.

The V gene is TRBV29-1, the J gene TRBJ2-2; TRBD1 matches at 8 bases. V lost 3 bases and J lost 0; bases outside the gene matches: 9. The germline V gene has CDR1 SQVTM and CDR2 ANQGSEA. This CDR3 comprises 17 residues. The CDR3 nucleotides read TGCAGCGTTGATATAGGCGACAGGGGTACGAACACCGGGGAGCTGTTTTTT. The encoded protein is CSVDIGDRGTNTGELFF.